Given below is one T cell receptor beta chain in context. The primer mix had 60 Vbeta and 13 Jbeta primers. The assay was immunoSEQ multiplex PCR, and TCRdb's table has in-frame clones only and misses some. The repertoire includes 210,000 or so clones, roughly 84% of them detected once, and over 1% sits in the top ten. The data were obtained in a study of cytomegalovirus exposure and HLA in healthy donors. The overall study: Drawn from HLA-typed donors, about 85 million unique TCRs were held in an early data release.

The V end was cut by 8 bases, the J end by 2 bases, with 10 bases between. Germline-derived CDR1 and CDR2 are MNHNY and SVGAGI (reference sequence). The CDR3 runs to 14 residues. J is TRBJ2-6 and V is TRBV6-6; D gene uncertain. The TCR sequence derives from a human donor in good health. Sequenced sample: PBMCs. CDR3 sequence reads: CASLTGAGANVLTF. Written as DNA, the CDR3 is TGTGCCAGCCTTACGGGTGCTGGGGCCAACGTCCTGACTTTC.